This TCR beta chain derives from a study of blood T cell repertoires in COVID-19. Background on the study: The United States, Italy and Spain provided the acute and convalescent COVID-19 samples. T cells, B-cell-depleted T cells, or PBMCs provided the cDNA or gDNA that served as material.

The CDR3 length is 16 residues. The germline V and J ends were trimmed by 0 bases and 5 bases, with 17 bases remaining between them. CDR1 is SGHRS, CDR2 YFSETQ, per germline. In the original processing: Nucleated cell number was recorded as an estimate derived from reference gene primer amplification. Using immunoSEQ multiplex PCR, the repertoire was profiled, and TCRdb retains in-frame clones only, with some absent. Clonal size and the V and J genes are those of that table, whereas D and trimming came from the DNA. The sample carries more than 120,000 clones, 89% recorded once. In its sample, this clone was seen a few times.

Sequencing used peripheral blood. This chain uses TRBV5-1 with TRBJ2-5; the D gene is possibly TRBD2 (5 bases). The sequence was collected from a human donor in a cohort sampled during active COVID-19. CDR3 nucleotide sequence: TGCGCCAGCAGCTTGGGATCCAGCGGCCCGGCGGAGACCCAGTACTTC. It specifies CASSLGSSGPAETQYF.